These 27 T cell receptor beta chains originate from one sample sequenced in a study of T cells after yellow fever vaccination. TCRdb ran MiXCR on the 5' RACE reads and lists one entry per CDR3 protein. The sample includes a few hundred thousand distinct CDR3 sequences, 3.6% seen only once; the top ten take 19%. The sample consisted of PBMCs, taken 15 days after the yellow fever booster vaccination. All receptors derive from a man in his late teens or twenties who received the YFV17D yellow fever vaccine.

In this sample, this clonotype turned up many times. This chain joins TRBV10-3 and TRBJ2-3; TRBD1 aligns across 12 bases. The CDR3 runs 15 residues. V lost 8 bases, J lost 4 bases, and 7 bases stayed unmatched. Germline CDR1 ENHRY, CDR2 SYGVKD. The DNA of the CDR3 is TGTGCCATCTACACGGGGACAGGGGGCCCAGATACGCAGTATTTT. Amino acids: CAIYTGTGGPDTQYF.

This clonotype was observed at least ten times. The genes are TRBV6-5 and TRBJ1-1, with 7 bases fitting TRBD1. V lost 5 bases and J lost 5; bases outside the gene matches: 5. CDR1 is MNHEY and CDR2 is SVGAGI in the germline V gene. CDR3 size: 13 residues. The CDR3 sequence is CASSSRGGTEAFF. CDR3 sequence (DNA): TGTGCCAGCAGTAGCAGGGGGGGAACTGAAGCTTTCTTT.

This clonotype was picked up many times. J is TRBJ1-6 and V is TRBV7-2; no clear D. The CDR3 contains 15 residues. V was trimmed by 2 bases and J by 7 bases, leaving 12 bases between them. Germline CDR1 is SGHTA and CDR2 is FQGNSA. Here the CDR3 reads CASSLLGPINSPLHF. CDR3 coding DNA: TGTGCCAGCAGCTTACTCGGGCCAATAAATTCACCCCTCCACTTT.

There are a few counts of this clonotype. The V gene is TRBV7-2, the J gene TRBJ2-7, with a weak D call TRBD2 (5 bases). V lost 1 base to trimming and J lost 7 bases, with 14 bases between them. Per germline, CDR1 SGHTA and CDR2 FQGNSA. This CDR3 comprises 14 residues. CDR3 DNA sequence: TGTGCCAGCAGCTTAGAAGCCGGCCCGGGGGAGCAGTACGTC. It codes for CASSLEAGPGEQYV.

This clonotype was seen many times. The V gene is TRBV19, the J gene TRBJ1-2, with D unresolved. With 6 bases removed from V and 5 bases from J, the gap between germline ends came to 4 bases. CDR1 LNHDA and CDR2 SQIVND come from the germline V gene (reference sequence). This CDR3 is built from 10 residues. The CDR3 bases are TGTGCCAGTAGGAGTTATGGCTACACCTTC. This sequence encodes CASRSYGYTF.

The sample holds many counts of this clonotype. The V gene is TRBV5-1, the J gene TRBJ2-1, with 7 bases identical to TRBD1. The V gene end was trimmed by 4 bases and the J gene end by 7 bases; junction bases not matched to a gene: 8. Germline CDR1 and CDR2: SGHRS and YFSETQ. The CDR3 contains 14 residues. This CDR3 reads CASSRDRASNEQFF. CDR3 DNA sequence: TGCGCCAGCAGCCGGGACAGAGCATCAAATGAGCAGTTCTTC.

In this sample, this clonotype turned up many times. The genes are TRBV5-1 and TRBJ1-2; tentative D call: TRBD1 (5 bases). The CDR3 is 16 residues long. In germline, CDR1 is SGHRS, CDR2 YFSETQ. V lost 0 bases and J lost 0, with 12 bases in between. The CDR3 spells CASSLGPGPANYGYTF. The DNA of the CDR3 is TGCGCCAGCAGCTTGGGTCCGGGGCCAGCTAACTATGGCTACACCTTC.

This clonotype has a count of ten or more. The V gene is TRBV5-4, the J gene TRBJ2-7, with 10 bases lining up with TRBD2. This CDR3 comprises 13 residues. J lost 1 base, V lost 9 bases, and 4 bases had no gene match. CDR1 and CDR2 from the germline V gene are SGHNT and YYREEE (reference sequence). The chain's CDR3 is CAIGTSESYEQYF. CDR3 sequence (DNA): TGTGCCATCGGGACTAGCGAATCCTACGAGCAGTACTTC.

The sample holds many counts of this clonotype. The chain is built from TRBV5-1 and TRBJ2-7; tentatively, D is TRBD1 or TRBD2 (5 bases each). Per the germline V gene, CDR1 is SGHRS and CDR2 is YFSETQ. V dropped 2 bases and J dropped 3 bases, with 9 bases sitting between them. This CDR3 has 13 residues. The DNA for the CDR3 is TGCGCCAGCAGCTTACTGGGGGACTACGAGCAGTACTTC. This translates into CASSLLGDYEQYF.

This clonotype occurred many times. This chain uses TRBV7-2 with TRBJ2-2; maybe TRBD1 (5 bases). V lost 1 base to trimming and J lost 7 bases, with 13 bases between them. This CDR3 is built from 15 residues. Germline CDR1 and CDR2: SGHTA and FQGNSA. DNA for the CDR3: TGTGCCAGCAGCTTAGTGGCAGGGTCGGGCGGGGAGCTGTTTTTT. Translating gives CASSLVAGSGGELFF.

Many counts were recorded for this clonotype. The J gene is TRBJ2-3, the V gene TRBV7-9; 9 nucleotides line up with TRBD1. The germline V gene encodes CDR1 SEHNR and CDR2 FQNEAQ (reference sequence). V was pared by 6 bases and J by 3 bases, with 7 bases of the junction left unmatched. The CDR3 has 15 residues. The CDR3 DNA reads TGTGCCAGCAGATCCGGGACAGGGTCGACAGATACGCAGTATTTT. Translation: CASRSGTGSTDTQYF.

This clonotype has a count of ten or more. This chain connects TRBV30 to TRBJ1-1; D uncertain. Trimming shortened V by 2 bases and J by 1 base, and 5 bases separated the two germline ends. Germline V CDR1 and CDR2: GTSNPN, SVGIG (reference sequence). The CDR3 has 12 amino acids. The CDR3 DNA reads TGTGCCTGGAGTCTGGCGAACACTGAAGCTTTCTTT. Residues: CAWSLANTEAFF.

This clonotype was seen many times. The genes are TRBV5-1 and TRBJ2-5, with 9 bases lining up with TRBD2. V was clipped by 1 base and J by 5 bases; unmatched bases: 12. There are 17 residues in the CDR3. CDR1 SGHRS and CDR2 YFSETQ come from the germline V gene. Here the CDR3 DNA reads TGCGCCAGCAGCTTGACACGTGGCGGGGGGGCCCTGGAGACCCAGTACTTC. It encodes CASSLTRGGGALETQYF.

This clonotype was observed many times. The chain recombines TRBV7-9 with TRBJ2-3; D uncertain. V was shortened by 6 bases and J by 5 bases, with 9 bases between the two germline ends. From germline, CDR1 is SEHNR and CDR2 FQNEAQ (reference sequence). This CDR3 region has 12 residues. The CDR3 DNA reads TGTGCCAGCAGTCCGGACGGAGATACGCAGTATTTT. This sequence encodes CASSPDGDTQYF.

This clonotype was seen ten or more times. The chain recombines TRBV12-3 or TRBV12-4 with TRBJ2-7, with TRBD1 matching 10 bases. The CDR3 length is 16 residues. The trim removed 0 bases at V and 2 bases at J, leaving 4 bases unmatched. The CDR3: CASSLAWTGGTYEQYV. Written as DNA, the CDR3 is TGTGCCAGCAGTTTAGCCTGGACAGGGGGGACCTACGAGCAGTACGTC.

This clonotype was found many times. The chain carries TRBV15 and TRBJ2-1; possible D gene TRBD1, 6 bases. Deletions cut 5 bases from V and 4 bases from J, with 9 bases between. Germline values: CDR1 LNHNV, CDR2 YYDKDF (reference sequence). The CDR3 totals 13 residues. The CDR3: CATSAGTYNEQFF. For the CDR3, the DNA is TGTGCCACCAGCGCCGGGACATACAATGAGCAGTTCTTC.

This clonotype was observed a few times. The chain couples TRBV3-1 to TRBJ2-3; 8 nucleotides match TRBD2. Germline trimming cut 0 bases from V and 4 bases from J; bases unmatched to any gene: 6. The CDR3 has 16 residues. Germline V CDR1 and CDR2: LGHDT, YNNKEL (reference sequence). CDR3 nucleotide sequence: TGTGCCAGCAGCCAAGAGACGGGGGGGCCTCCAGATACGCAGTATTTT. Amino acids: CASSQETGGPPDTQYF.

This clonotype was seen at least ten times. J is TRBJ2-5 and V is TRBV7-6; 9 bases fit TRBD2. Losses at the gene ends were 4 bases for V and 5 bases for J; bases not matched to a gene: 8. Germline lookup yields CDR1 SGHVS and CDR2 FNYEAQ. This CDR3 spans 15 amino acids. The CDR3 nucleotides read TGTGCCAGCAGCTCCGAATTAGCGGGGGCGGAGACCCAGTACTTC. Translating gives CASSSELAGAETQYF.

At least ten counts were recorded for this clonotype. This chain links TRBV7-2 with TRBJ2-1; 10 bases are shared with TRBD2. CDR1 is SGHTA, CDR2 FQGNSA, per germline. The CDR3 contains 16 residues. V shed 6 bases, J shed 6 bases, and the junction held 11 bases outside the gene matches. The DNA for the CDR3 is TGTGCCAGCAGTCCATCCGGGACTAGCGTACGCAATGAGCAGTTCTTC. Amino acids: CASSPSGTSVRNEQFF. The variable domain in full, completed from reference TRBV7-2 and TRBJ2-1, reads GAGVSQSPSNKVTEKGKDVELRCDPISGHTALYWYRQSLGQGLEFLIYFQGNSAPDKSGLPSDRFSAERTGGSVSTLTIQRTQQEDSAVYLCASSPSGTSVRNEQFFGPGTRLTVL.

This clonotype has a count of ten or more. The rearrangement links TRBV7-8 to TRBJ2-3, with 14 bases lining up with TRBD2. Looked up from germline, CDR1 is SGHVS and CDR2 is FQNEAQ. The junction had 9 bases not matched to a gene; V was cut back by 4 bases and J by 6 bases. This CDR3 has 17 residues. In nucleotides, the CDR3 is TGTGCCAGCAGCTCCTTGACTAGCGGGGGGGTGGAGGATACGCAGTATTTT. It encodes CASSSLTSGGVEDTQYF. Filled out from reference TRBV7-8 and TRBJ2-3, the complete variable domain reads GAGVSQSPRYKVAKRGQDVALRCDPISGHVSLFWYQQALGQGPEFLTYFQNEAQLDKSGLPSDRFFAERPEGSVSTLKIQRTQQEDSAVYLCASSSLTSGGVEDTQYFGPGTRLTVL.

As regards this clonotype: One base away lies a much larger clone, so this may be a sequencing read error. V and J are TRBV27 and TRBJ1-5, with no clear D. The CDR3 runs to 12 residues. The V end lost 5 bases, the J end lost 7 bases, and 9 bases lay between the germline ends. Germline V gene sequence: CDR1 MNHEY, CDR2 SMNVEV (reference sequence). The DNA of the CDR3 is TGTGCCAGCAGTCCCTTTGGACAGCCCCAGCATTTT. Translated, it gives CASSPFGQPQHF.

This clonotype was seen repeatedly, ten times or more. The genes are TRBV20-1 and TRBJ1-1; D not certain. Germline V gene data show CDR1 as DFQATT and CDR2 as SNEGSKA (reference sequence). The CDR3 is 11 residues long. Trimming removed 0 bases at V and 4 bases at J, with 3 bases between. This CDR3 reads CSARDPTEAFF. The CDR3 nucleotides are TGCAGTGCTAGAGATCCCACTGAAGCTTTCTTT.

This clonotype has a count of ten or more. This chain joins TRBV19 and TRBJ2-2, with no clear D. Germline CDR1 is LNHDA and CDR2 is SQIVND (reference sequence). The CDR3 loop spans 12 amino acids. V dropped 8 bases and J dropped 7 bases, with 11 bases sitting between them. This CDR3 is CASGNMGGELFF. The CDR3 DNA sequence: TGTGCCAGTGGTAATATGGGCGGGGAGCTGTTTTTT.

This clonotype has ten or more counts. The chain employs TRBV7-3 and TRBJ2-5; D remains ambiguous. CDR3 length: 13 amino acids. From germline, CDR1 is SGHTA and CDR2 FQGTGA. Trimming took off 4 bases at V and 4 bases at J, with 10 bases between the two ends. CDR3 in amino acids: CASSYSPLETQYF. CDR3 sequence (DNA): TGTGCCAGCAGCTACTCCCCCTTAGAGACCCAGTACTTC. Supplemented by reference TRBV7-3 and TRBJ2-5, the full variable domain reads GAGVSQTPSNKVTEKGKYVELRCDPISGHTALYWYRQSLGQGPEFLIYFQGTGAADDSGLPNDRFFAVRPEGSVSTLKIQRTERGDSAVYLCASSYSPLETQYFGPGTRLLVL.

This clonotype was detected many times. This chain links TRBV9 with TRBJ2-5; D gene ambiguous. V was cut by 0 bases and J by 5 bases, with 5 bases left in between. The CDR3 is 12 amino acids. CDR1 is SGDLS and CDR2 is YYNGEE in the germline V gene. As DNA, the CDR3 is TGTGCCAGCAGCGTAGAGGGCGAGACCCAGTACTTC. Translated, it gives CASSVEGETQYF.

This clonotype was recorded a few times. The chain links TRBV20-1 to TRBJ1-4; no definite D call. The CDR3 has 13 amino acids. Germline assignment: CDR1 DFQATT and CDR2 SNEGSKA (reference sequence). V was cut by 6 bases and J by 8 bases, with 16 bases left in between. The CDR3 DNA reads TGCAGTGCCGACCCAGGCAGGAGGGAAAAACTGTTTTTT. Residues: CSADPGRREKLFF.

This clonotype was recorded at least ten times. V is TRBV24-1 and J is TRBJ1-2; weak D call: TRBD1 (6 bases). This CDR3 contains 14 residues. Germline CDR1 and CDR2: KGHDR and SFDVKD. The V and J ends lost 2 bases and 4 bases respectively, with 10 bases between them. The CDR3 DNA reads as TGTGCCACCAGTGATTACCGGACAGCCTATGGCTACACCTTC. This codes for CATSDYRTAYGYTF.